A single sample is the source of the 14 T cell receptor beta chains below, sequenced in a study of spatial heterogeneity in lung cancer. TCRdb independently ran MiXCR on the 5' RACE reads; one entry per CDR3 protein. The table has some 8,600 distinct CDR3 sequences, around 4.6% seen once. Documented time point: sample taken at primary tumor resection. No cells were sorted before sequencing. The whole RNA sequenced was extracted from tumor, nontumor lung or frozen PBMC. Source: PBMCs, taken at surgery. These receptors came from a male donor with early-stage non-small cell lung cancer.

Many counts were recorded for this clonotype. A library made for alpha chains picked up this beta chain off target, so its size means little. This chain uses TRBV6-2 or TRBV6-3 with TRBJ1-6; unclear D gene. Trimming took off 2 bases at V and 7 bases at J, with 6 bases between the two ends. Per germline, CDR1 MNHEY and CDR2 SVGEGT. The CDR3 has 13 amino acids. The CDR3 sequence: CASSYPGNSPLHF. CDR3 sequence (DNA): TGTGCCAGCAGTTACCCCGGGAATTCACCCCTCCACTTT.

In this sample, this clonotype is medium-sized. With the library built for alpha chains, this beta chain is off target and its frequency is not meaningful. V is TRBV2 and J is TRBJ2-5; the D gene is possibly TRBD2 (6 bases). The CDR3 runs 14 residues. The V end lost 8 bases, the J end lost 1 base, and 14 bases lay between the germline ends. In germline, CDR1 is SNHLY, CDR2 FYNNEI. The CDR3 DNA sequence: TGTGCCAGCGGACCGGTCGGGGGCCAAGAGACCCAGTACTTC. Amino acids: CASGPVGGQETQYF.

This clonotype was seen only a few times. A library prepared for alpha chains yielded this beta chain as an off-target read; its size is of little meaning. This rearrangement joins TRBV12-3 or TRBV12-4 to TRBJ1-1, with 7 bases identical to TRBD1. This CDR3 contains 13 residues. The V and J ends lost 6 bases and 4 bases, in that order; junction bases with no gene match: 5. The CDR3 here is CASREGGTTEAFF. The CDR3 coding sequence is TGTGCCAGCAGGGAAGGGGGCACCACTGAAGCTTTCTTT.

In the case of this clonotype: No conserved phenylalanine or tryptophan ends this CDR3, so it is likely a read error. This beta chain is a stray read from a library made for alpha chains; its abundance is not meaningful. The chain carries TRBV5-1 and TRBJ2-3, with no clear D. The CDR3 length is 14 residues. Germline V gene sequence: CDR1 SGHRS, CDR2 YFSETQ. The V and J ends lost 0 bases and 5 bases respectively, with 10 bases between them. The CDR3 reads CASSLGRHRDTQYC. The CDR3 DNA reads as TGCGCCAGCAGCTTGGGGCGTCACAGAGATACGCAGTATTGT.

This clonotype was recorded many times. This beta chain represents an off-target read in a library built for alpha chains; its size is of limited meaning. The chain joins TRBV11-2 to TRBJ1-5; weak D call: TRBD1 (5 bases). The V end was cut by 5 bases, the J end by 1 base, with 12 bases between. The CDR3 spans 15 residues. In germline, CDR1 is SGHAT, CDR2 FQNNGV. CDR3 sequence: CASSLGAGSNQPQHF. The CDR3 DNA reads TGTGCCAGCAGCCTAGGGGCGGGAAGCAATCAGCCCCAGCATTTT.

By sample fraction, this clonotype is medium-sized (0.01 to 0.1%). This beta chain is a stray sequence in a library constructed for alpha chains; its clone size is not meaningful. The V gene is TRBV28, the J gene TRBJ2-1; TRBD1 might be the D (6 bases). The CDR3 is 15 amino acids. CDR1 is MDHEN, CDR2 SYDVKM, per germline. With 6 bases removed from V and 9 bases from J, the gap between germline ends came to 21 bases. The CDR3 nucleotides are TGTGCCAGCAGCTACACCCCGCAGGGGTGGATTGAGCAGTTCTTC. Its protein product is CASSYTPQGWIEQFF.

There are a few counts of this clonotype. This beta chain is a stray sequence in a library constructed for alpha chains; its clone size is not meaningful. The chain links TRBV12-3 or TRBV12-4 to TRBJ2-5, with 7 nucleotides matching TRBD1. With 6 bases clipped from V and 5 bases from J, the junction kept 6 bases outside the gene matches. The CDR3 is made up of 13 amino acids. In nucleotides, the CDR3 is TGTGCCAGCAGACCGACAGGGCGGGAGACCCAGTACTTC. Its protein product is CASRPTGRETQYF.

There are many counts of this clonotype. This beta chain slipped into a library made for alpha chains as a stray read, so its size is not meaningful. This chain uses TRBV6-1 with TRBJ2-7; D gene unclear. Trimming removed 8 bases from V and 3 bases from J, with 14 bases in between. The CDR3 loop spans 13 amino acids. From germline, CDR1 is MNHNS and CDR2 SASEGT. The CDR3, as DNA: TGTGCCAGCGGACCTCGTGCAGGCTACGAGCAGTACTTC. Amino acid sequence: CASGPRAGYEQYF.

Many counts were recorded for this clonotype. This beta chain is an unintended read in a library built for alpha chains; its size means little. Here the CDR3 reads CSASAGLEGQPQHF. CDR3 DNA sequence: TGCAGTGCTAGCGCAGGGCTGGAAGGTCAGCCCCAGCATTTT. The chain links TRBV20-1 to TRBJ1-5; weak D call: TRBD1 (5 bases). V dropped 3 bases and J dropped 6 bases, with 15 bases sitting between them. The CDR3 runs 14 residues. CDR1 and CDR2 (germline): DFQATT, SNEGSKA (reference sequence).

This clonotype was counted many times. This beta chain is a stray sequence in a library constructed for alpha chains; its clone size is not meaningful. This chain joins TRBV15 and TRBJ2-3, with D perhaps being TRBD1 or TRBD2 (6 bases each). Germline CDR1 is LNHNV and CDR2 is YYDKDF (reference sequence). CDR3 length equals 15 residues. V was trimmed by 3 bases and J by 2 bases, leaving 12 bases between them. The CDR3: CATSRDGGFTDTQYF. Here the CDR3 DNA reads TGTGCCACCAGCAGGGACGGGGGCTTCACAGATACGCAGTATTTT.

This clonotype was detected many times. In a library made to pick up alpha chains, this beta chain is a stray read with a size that means little. The chain carries TRBV20-1 and TRBJ1-2; D is ambiguous. In germline, CDR1 is DFQATT, CDR2 SNEGSKA (reference sequence). The V gene lost 3 bases and the J gene lost 3 bases, with 8 bases spanning the gap. The CDR3 is made up of 12 amino acids. Here the CDR3 reads CSARWGYYGYTF. The CDR3, as DNA: TGCAGTGCTAGGTGGGGATACTATGGCTACACCTTC.

This clonotype was seen many times. This beta chain came through as a stray read in a library set up for alpha chains, and its size says little. CDR3 region: CASSQVPRSEQYF. In DNA, the CDR3 is TGTGCCAGCAGCCAAGTGCCCCGCTCCGAGCAGTACTTC. The chain joins TRBV3-1 to TRBJ2-7; D gene unclear. V was pared by 1 base and J by 6 bases, with 10 bases between. The length of the CDR3 is 13 residues. Germline V gives CDR1 LGHDT, CDR2 YNNKEL (reference sequence).

This clonotype occurred a few times. This beta chain came through as a stray read in a library set up for alpha chains, and its size says little. V gene TRBV6-2 or TRBV6-3 combines with J gene TRBJ2-1; either TRBD1 or TRBD2 may supply D (5 bases each). This CDR3 comprises 17 residues. Germline lookup yields CDR1 MNHEY and CDR2 SVGEGT. Trimming left V 6 bases short and J 3 bases short, with 21 bases between. The CDR3, as DNA: TGTGCCAGCAGACTCACCCCCACCGGGACGGACTACAATGAGCAGTTCTTC. The encoded protein is CASRLTPTGTDYNEQFF.

This clonotype was recorded many times. This beta chain was picked up by a library intended for alpha chains and is off target, so its count carries little meaning. The rearrangement joins TRBV30 to TRBJ2-7, with no clear D. CDR3 length equals 13 residues. Germline V CDR1 and CDR2: GTSNPN, SVGIG (reference sequence). Trimming stripped 5 bases from V and 9 bases from J, with 20 bases between. The chain's CDR3 is CAWGPGGILVQYF. Here the CDR3 DNA reads TGTGCCTGGGGTCCCGGTGGAATATTGGTGCAGTACTTC.